A selection of T cell receptor beta chains follows, all from one sample in a study of T cell repertoires in cytomegalovirus infection. MiXCR was run by TCRdb on the reads, yielding one entry per CDR3 protein. The repertoire holds 340,000 or so distinct CDR3 sequences, with 20% to 30% as singletons. Their antigen targets remain unknown. The specimen comprised cultured PBMCs, sampled from culture after CMV antigen stimulation. The receptors stem from a human donor in good health (CMV status not recorded). Some clones in this sample may be carry-over from other donors' samples. CDR3s include the opening cysteine and the closing phenylalanine or tryptophan. The order of the fields is clone size, J gene, V gene, D gene, CDR3 protein, CDR3 DNA. D genes are given only for firm matches. Rows may omit the clone size; those that give it use once, few, many or a size class.

clone size: many
J gene: TRBJ2-2
V gene: TRBV7-2
D gene: NA
CDR3 protein: CASSLAGWTGELFF
CDR3 DNA: TGTGCCAGCAGCTTAGCAGGGTGGACCGGGGAGCTGTTTTTT

clone size: NA
J gene: TRBJ2-5
V gene: TRBV5-1
D gene: TRBD1
CDR3 protein: CASSLARGTGVGETQYF
CDR3 DNA: TGCGCCAGCAGCTTGGCTCGCGGGACAGGGGTCGGAGAGACCCAGTACTTC

clone size: many
J gene: TRBJ2-7
V gene: TRBV25-1
D gene: NA
CDR3 protein: CASIERNSYEQYF
CDR3 DNA: TGTGCCAGCATCGAGCGGAACTCCTACGAGCAGTACTTC

clone size: few
J gene: TRBJ2-5
V gene: TRBV7-2
D gene: TRBD2
CDR3 protein: CASSLTSGGETQYF
CDR3 DNA: TGTGCCAGCAGCTTAACTAGCGGGGGAGAGACCCAGTACTTC

clone size: NA
J gene: TRBJ2-5
V gene: TRBV27
D gene: NA
CDR3 protein: CASSLRHYTSETQYF
CDR3 DNA: TGTGCCAGCAGTTTACGGCATTATACTTCGGAGACCCAGTACTTC

clone size: few
J gene: TRBJ2-1
V gene: TRBV6-2/TRBV6-3
D gene: TRBD2
CDR3 protein: CASSSYRLANSYNEQFF
CDR3 DNA: TGTGCCAGCAGTTCCTACCGACTAGCGAACTCCTACAATGAGCAGTTCTTC

clone size: NA
J gene: TRBJ2-5
V gene: TRBV7-6
D gene: NA
CDR3 protein: CASSFNSGPAETQYF
CDR3 DNA: TGTGCCAGCAGCTTCAATTCCGGGCCCGCGGAGACCCAGTACTTC

clone size: NA
J gene: TRBJ2-4
V gene: TRBV19
D gene: NA
CDR3 protein: CASAGGRNIQYF
CDR3 DNA: TGTGCCAGCGCAGGAGGACGGAACATTCAGTACTTC

clone size: NA
J gene: TRBJ2-3
V gene: TRBV28
D gene: TRBD2
CDR3 protein: CASTMTSGRENTQYF
CDR3 DNA: TGTGCCAGCACCATGACTAGCGGGAGGGAAAATACGCAGTATTTT

clone size: NA
J gene: TRBJ2-6
V gene: TRBV3-1
D gene: TRBD2
CDR3 protein: CASRREGTILTF
CDR3 DNA: TGTGCCAGCAGACGGGAGGGGACAATCCTGACTTTC

clone size: NA
J gene: TRBJ2-5
V gene: TRBV15
D gene: NA
CDR3 protein: CATSRVGTRQETQYF
CDR3 DNA: TGTGCCACCAGCAGAGTTGGGACTCGCCAAGAGACCCAGTACTTC

clone size: few
J gene: TRBJ2-5
V gene: TRBV6-5
D gene: TRBD2
CDR3 protein: CASSYGASGGLETQYF
CDR3 DNA: TGTGCCAGCAGTTACGGGGCTAGCGGAGGCTTGGAGACCCAGTACTTC

clone size: few
J gene: TRBJ2-7
V gene: TRBV11-2
D gene: TRBD1
CDR3 protein: CASSPVRTGHTYEQYF
CDR3 DNA: TGTGCCAGCAGCCCGGTTCGGACAGGACACACCTACGAGCAGTACTTC

clone size: few
J gene: TRBJ1-3
V gene: TRBV20-1
D gene: NA
CDR3 protein: CSAPKLGGNTIYF
CDR3 DNA: TGCAGTGCCCCCAAGTTGGGAGGAAACACCATATATTTT

clone size: NA
J gene: TRBJ1-5
V gene: TRBV12-3/TRBV12-4
D gene: NA
CDR3 protein: CASSPLRDQPQHF
CDR3 DNA: TGTGCCAGCAGCCCATTGAGGGATCAGCCCCAGCATTTT

clone size: NA
J gene: TRBJ1-2
V gene: TRBV6-1
D gene: TRBD1
CDR3 protein: CASRVPGTDYGYTF
CDR3 DNA: TGTGCCAGCAGAGTACCCGGGACAGACTATGGCTACACCTTC

clone size: NA
J gene: TRBJ2-1
V gene: TRBV20-1
D gene: TRBD2
CDR3 protein: CSAPLYFSGRINEQFF
CDR3 DNA: TGCAGTGCCCCATTGTACTTTAGCGGGAGGATAAATGAGCAGTTCTTC

clone size: many
J gene: TRBJ2-5
V gene: TRBV19
D gene: NA
CDR3 protein: CASSIDGMETQYF
CDR3 DNA: TGTGCCAGTAGTATCGACGGGATGGAGACCCAGTACTTC

clone size: few
J gene: TRBJ2-4
V gene: TRBV4-2
D gene: TRBD2
CDR3 protein: CASSQSGGGRGKNIQYF
CDR3 DNA: TGTGCCAGCAGCCAATCCGGAGGCGGGAGAGGTAAAAACATTCAGTACTTC

clone size: NA
J gene: TRBJ1-2
V gene: TRBV3-1
D gene: TRBD1
CDR3 protein: CASSQDRFSRTGGNYGYTF
CDR3 DNA: TGTGCCAGCAGCCAAGATCGCTTTTCCCGGACAGGGGGGAACTATGGCTACACCTTC

clone size: few
J gene: TRBJ2-1
V gene: TRBV6-2/TRBV6-3
D gene: NA
CDR3 protein: CASSYARTYNEQFF
CDR3 DNA: TGTGCCAGCAGTTACGCACGAACCTACAATGAGCAGTTCTTC

clone size: NA
J gene: TRBJ1-4
V gene: TRBV28
D gene: NA
CDR3 protein: CASSLRTSGNEKLFF
CDR3 DNA: TGTGCCAGCAGTTTACGTACGTCAGGGAATGAAAAACTGTTTTTT

clone size: few
J gene: TRBJ1-1
V gene: TRBV4-3
D gene: NA
CDR3 protein: CASSQGQDFEAFF
CDR3 DNA: TGCGCCAGCAGCCAAGGACAGGACTTTGAAGCTTTCTTT

clone size: few
J gene: TRBJ2-2
V gene: TRBV19
D gene: TRBD2
CDR3 protein: CASSRGLAEANTGELFF
CDR3 DNA: TGTGCCAGTAGTCGAGGACTAGCGGAGGCGAACACCGGGGAGCTGTTTTTT

clone size: NA
J gene: TRBJ2-5
V gene: TRBV28
D gene: NA
CDR3 protein: CASSFEKGDETQYF
CDR3 DNA: TGTGCCAGCAGTTTTGAGAAGGGGGACGAGACCCAGTACTTC

clone size: NA
J gene: TRBJ1-3
V gene: TRBV28
D gene: NA
CDR3 protein: CASSPSGTPFSGNTIYF
CDR3 DNA: TGTGCCAGCAGTCCTTCCGGGACACCGTTCTCTGGAAACACCATATATTTT

clone size: few
J gene: TRBJ2-3
V gene: TRBV7-2
D gene: NA
CDR3 protein: CASSLVSDTQYF
CDR3 DNA: TGTGCCAGCAGCTTAGTGTCAGATACGCAGTATTTT

clone size: NA
J gene: TRBJ1-1
V gene: TRBV6-1
D gene: NA
CDR3 protein: CASRISGLFLNTEAFF
CDR3 DNA: TGTGCCAGCCGGATCTCGGGGCTCTTCCTCAACACTGAAGCTTTCTTT

clone size: few
J gene: TRBJ2-6
V gene: TRBV6-2/TRBV6-3
D gene: TRBD1
CDR3 protein: CASSPQGAGANVLTF
CDR3 DNA: TGTGCCAGCAGTCCACAGGGGGCTGGGGCCAACGTCCTGACTTTC

clone size: NA
J gene: TRBJ2-3
V gene: TRBV5-1
D gene: TRBD1
CDR3 protein: CASSADRGSTDTQYF
CDR3 DNA: TGCGCCAGCAGCGCGGACAGGGGCAGCACAGATACGCAGTATTTT

clone size: few
J gene: TRBJ1-2
V gene: TRBV29-1
D gene: NA
CDR3 protein: CSVGNSASYGYTF
CDR3 DNA: TGCAGCGTTGGTAATTCGGCATCCTATGGCTACACCTTC

clone size: few
J gene: TRBJ2-6
V gene: TRBV11-2
D gene: TRBD1
CDR3 protein: CASSSGQGGAGANVLTF
CDR3 DNA: TGTGCCAGCAGCTCGGGACAGGGGGGAGCTGGGGCCAACGTCCTGACTTTC

clone size: many
J gene: TRBJ1-2
V gene: TRBV7-9
D gene: NA
CDR3 protein: CASSPSGVDGYTF
CDR3 DNA: TGTGCCAGCAGCCCTTCGGGGGTCGACGGCTACACCTTC

clone size: few
J gene: TRBJ2-1
V gene: TRBV6-5
D gene: NA
CDR3 protein: CASSLQGTSYNEQFF
CDR3 DNA: TGTGCCAGCAGTTTACAGGGAACCTCCTACAATGAGCAGTTCTTC

clone size: NA
J gene: TRBJ1-5
V gene: TRBV7-7
D gene: NA
CDR3 protein: CASSLKQTDTNQPQHF
CDR3 DNA: TGTGCTAGCAGCTTAAAACAGACAGATACTAATCAGCCCCAGCATTTT

clone size: NA
J gene: TRBJ2-3
V gene: TRBV4-2
D gene: TRBD2
CDR3 protein: CASSQASGGSDTQYF
CDR3 DNA: TGTGCCAGCAGCCAAGCTAGCGGGGGATCAGATACGCAGTATTTT

clone size: few
J gene: TRBJ2-4
V gene: TRBV4-3
D gene: NA
CDR3 protein: CASSQEGRSKNIQYF
CDR3 DNA: TGCGCCAGCAGCCAAGAAGGGAGATCCAAAAACATTCAGTACTTC

clone size: many
J gene: TRBJ2-1
V gene: TRBV7-9
D gene: NA
CDR3 protein: CASSPPRGRGDEQFF
CDR3 DNA: TGTGCCAGCAGCCCCCCCCGGGGTAGGGGAGATGAGCAGTTCTTC

clone size: NA
J gene: TRBJ2-7
V gene: TRBV7-2
D gene: NA
CDR3 protein: CASSLGSEPFSEQYF
CDR3 DNA: TGTGCCAGCAGCTTAGGTTCAGAACCGTTTTCCGAGCAGTACTTC

clone size: NA
J gene: TRBJ1-2
V gene: TRBV7-6
D gene: TRBD1
CDR3 protein: CASSPPDRAANYGYTF
CDR3 DNA: TGTGCCAGCAGCCCCCCGGACAGGGCAGCTAACTATGGCTACACCTTC

clone size: many
J gene: TRBJ1-1
V gene: TRBV12-3/TRBV12-4
D gene: TRBD1
CDR3 protein: CASTLGQPTEAFF
CDR3 DNA: TGTGCCAGCACCTTGGGACAGCCCACTGAAGCTTTCTTT

clone size: few
J gene: TRBJ2-1
V gene: TRBV7-3
D gene: NA
CDR3 protein: CASSLKGREQFF
CDR3 DNA: TGTGCCAGCAGCTTAAAAGGAAGGGAGCAGTTCTTC

clone size: NA
J gene: TRBJ2-5
V gene: TRBV20-1
D gene: TRBD1
CDR3 protein: CSAMQGARETQYF
CDR3 DNA: TGCAGTGCTATGCAGGGGGCGCGGGAGACCCAGTACTTC

clone size: NA
J gene: TRBJ2-3
V gene: TRBV6-5
D gene: NA
CDR3 protein: CASSPALGTDTQYF
CDR3 DNA: TGTGCCAGCAGTCCAGCCCTGGGCACAGATACGCAGTATTTT

clone size: NA
J gene: TRBJ2-3
V gene: TRBV7-3
D gene: NA
CDR3 protein: CASSYGIGTDTQYF
CDR3 DNA: TGTGCCAGCAGTTACGGGATTGGGACAGATACGCAGTATTTT

clone size: many
J gene: TRBJ1-4
V gene: TRBV7-2
D gene: NA
CDR3 protein: CASSLGSGVKLFF
CDR3 DNA: TGTGCCAGCAGCCTAGGGTCGGGGGTAAAACTGTTTTTT

clone size: few
J gene: TRBJ2-5
V gene: TRBV11-2
D gene: NA
CDR3 protein: CASSLRPFQETQYF
CDR3 DNA: TGTGCCAGCAGCTTAAGACCTTTCCAAGAGACCCAGTACTTC

clone size: few
J gene: TRBJ2-7
V gene: TRBV6-2/TRBV6-3
D gene: NA
CDR3 protein: CASRFPGTTAYEQYF
CDR3 DNA: TGTGCCAGCAGATTTCCCGGGACCACGGCCTACGAGCAGTACTTC

clone size: many
J gene: TRBJ2-3
V gene: TRBV7-2
D gene: NA
CDR3 protein: CASSLGGGHADTQYF
CDR3 DNA: TGTGCCAGCAGCTTAGGAGGGGGACACGCAGATACGCAGTATTTT

clone size: NA
J gene: TRBJ2-3
V gene: TRBV11-2
D gene: NA
CDR3 protein: CASSFPVILPDTQYF
CDR3 DNA: TGTGCCAGCAGCTTTCCCGTGATCCTACCGGATACGCAGTATTTT

clone size: NA
J gene: TRBJ1-1
V gene: TRBV19
D gene: NA
CDR3 protein: CASSISGSAATEAFF
CDR3 DNA: TGTGCCAGTAGTATTAGTGGGTCCGCCGCCACTGAAGCTTTCTTT

clone size: NA
J gene: TRBJ1-1
V gene: TRBV9
D gene: NA
CDR3 protein: CASSPGLQLRGNTEAFF
CDR3 DNA: TGTGCCAGCAGCCCAGGCCTCCAATTGCGGGGGAACACTGAAGCTTTCTTT

clone size: many
J gene: TRBJ1-5
V gene: TRBV7-2
D gene: NA
CDR3 protein: CASSLEYRQPQHF
CDR3 DNA: TGTGCCAGCAGCTTAGAGTATCGTCAGCCCCAGCATTTT

clone size: few
J gene: TRBJ2-4
V gene: TRBV2
D gene: NA
CDR3 protein: CASRIDNENIQYF
CDR3 DNA: TGTGCCAGCCGGATTGACAATGAAAACATTCAGTACTTC